This paragraph covers one T cell receptor (beta chain) sequence. This record belongs to a study of T cell responses to AZD1222 COVID-19 vaccine. Second-dose schedules of about 4 or about 12 weeks were combined. Profiled with immunoSEQ multiplex PCR; TCRdb holds only in-frame clones, not every one. The repertoire consists of roughly 150,000 clones, with roughly nine tenths occurring once and the leading ten covering approximately 3.9%. The sequence was obtained from an adult who received the AZD1222 COVID-19 vaccine. Sequenced here: peripheral blood, sampled 28 days after the second AZD1222 dose.

CDR3 bases: TGTGCCAGCAGCCCACTGGCGGTCCCGAACACTGAAGCTTTCTTT. Protein sequence: CASSPLAVPNTEAFF. This chain joins TRBV7-8 and TRBJ1-1; D is ambiguous. V gave up 5 bases and J gave up 1 base, with 14 bases separating them. Germline CDR1 reads SGHVS; CDR2 reads FQNEAQ. The CDR3 is 15 amino acids.